This TCR beta chain was obtained from a study of cytomegalovirus exposure and HLA in healthy donors. Study-level findings and limits: Among TCR sequences, most were rare, though some public TCRs appeared in many donors. Sequencing probably produced one cluster of sequence variants that were highly shared. In a later analysis, TCR beta V- and J-gene trimming was associated with a missense DCLRE1C variant.

Points on this clone: Its antigen is not known.

The germline CDR1 and CDR2 sequences are LNHDA and SQIVND (reference sequence). The CDR3 has 13 amino acids. V dropped 9 bases and J dropped 5; count of bases not matched to a gene: 6. This PCR relied on a set of 60 Vbeta primers and 13 Jbeta primers. This table comes from immunoSEQ multiplex PCR, and its TCRdb copy is limited to in-frame clones, with some not included. The repertoire holds about 130,000 clones, with over 75% as singletons. What was sequenced was PBMCs. This TCR was recovered from a man aged 50 to 59 in good health and CMV-seronegative. This sequence joins TRBV19 and TRBJ2-7, with 11 bases that match TRBD1. CDR3 coding DNA: TGTGCCAGCCAGGACAGGGGGCGGGACGAGCAGTACTTC. Translated: CASQDRGRDEQYF.